This T cell receptor (beta chain) is drawn from a study of blood T cells in healthy people across ages. Study-wide results and limits: The diversity estimates, figures obtained from one million T cells, were considered underestimates. Naive and antigen-experienced cells could not be conclusively compared, given unsorted PBMCs.

The donors, aged about 6 to 100, were healthy Caucasians from Russia. Primers used in a second PCR of about 7 to 12 cycles were a sample-barcoded 5' primer and a J-beta primer mix. TCRdb redid the calling of the 5' RACE reads with MiXCR, one entry per CDR3 protein. The top ten hold about 7.7% of the sample, which has about 1,800,000 distinct CDR3 sequences, 28% seen once. To note about this clonotype: The target antigen is unknown.

CDR3 length equals 15 residues. V lost 0 bases to trimming and J lost 7 bases; unmatched junction nucleotides: 6. CDR1 is SGHRS, CDR2 YFSETQ, per germline. Sequenced material: blood. V and J are TRBV5-1 and TRBJ1-1; TRBD1 matches 10 bases. The TCR sequence derives from a woman aged 30 to 39 in good health. CDR3 nucleotide sequence: TGCGCCAGCAGCTTGGGCGGGACAGGGGCTGGTGAAGCTTTCTTT. Amino acids: CASSLGGTGAGEAFF.